This TCR beta chain emerged from a study of blood T cell repertoires in COVID-19. Study information: The origin of the acute and convalescent COVID-19 samples was the United States, Italy and Spain. T cells, B-cell-depleted T cells, or PBMCs supplied cDNA or gDNA.

The participants were between roughly 18 and 100 years old and came from some 23 US areas. Cohort placement rested on clinical history that participants reported themselves. The method was immunoSEQ multiplex PCR; TCRdb's version includes in-frame clones alone and lacks a portion of them. The profile shows about 400,000 clones, roughly 88% of them singletons. The CDR3 extends over 14 amino acids. CDR1 SEHNR and CDR2 FQNEAQ come from the germline V gene (reference sequence). Trimming took 2 bases from V and 0 from J, leaving 5 bases between them. V usage is TRBV7-9 and J usage is TRBJ2-1, with D hard to call. What was sequenced was PBMCs or T cells enriched from blood (not recorded which). This receptor was identified in a woman in her thirties with acute COVID-19. The CDR3 protein is CASSLQVSYNEQFF. The CDR3 nucleotides read TGTGCCAGCAGCTTACAGGTCTCCTACAATGAGCAGTTCTTC.